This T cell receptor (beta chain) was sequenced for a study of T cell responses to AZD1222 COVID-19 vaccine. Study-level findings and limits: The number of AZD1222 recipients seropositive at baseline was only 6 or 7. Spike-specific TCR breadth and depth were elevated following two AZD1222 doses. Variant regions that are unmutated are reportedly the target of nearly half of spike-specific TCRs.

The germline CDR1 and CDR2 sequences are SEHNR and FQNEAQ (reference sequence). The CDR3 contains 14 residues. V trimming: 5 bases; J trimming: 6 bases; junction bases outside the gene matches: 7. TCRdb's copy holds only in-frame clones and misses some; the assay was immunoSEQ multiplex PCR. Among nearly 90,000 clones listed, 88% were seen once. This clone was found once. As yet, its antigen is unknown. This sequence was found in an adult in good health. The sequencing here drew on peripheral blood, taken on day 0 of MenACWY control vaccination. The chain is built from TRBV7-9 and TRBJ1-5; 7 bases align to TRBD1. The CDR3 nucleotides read TGTGCCAGCAGCGCCACAGGGGAAAGTCAGCCCCAGCATTTT. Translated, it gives CASSATGESQPQHF. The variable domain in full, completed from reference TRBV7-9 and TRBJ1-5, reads DTGVSQNPRHKITKRGQNVTFRCDPISEHNRLYWYRQTLGQGPEFLTYFQNEAQLEKSRLLSDRFSAERPKGSFSTLEIQRTEQGDSAMYLCASSATGESQPQHFGDGTRLSIL.